Each of the 32 T cell receptor beta chains below was sequenced from the same sample in a study of T-cell reconstitution after alpha-beta-depleted transplantation in children. For TCRbeta, the library was prepared with unique molecular identifiers. TCRdb re-called the PCR reads with MiXCR, one entry per CDR3 protein. The repertoire includes around 240,000 distinct CDR3 sequences, around 9.7% of them detected once, and approximately 5.4% sits in the top ten. Specimen: PBMCs from the stem cell graft donor, collected from the stem cell graft. Source of these receptors: a human donor who donated a stem cell graft to a child with SCID.

This clonotype showed up many times. This rearrangement joins TRBV7-8 to TRBJ2-3; 10 bases are a match to TRBD2. V lost 2 bases, J lost 3 bases, and 5 bases stayed unmatched. This CDR3 contains 16 residues. Germline V gene sequence: CDR1 SGHVS, CDR2 FQNEAQ. CDR3 loop: CASSLYTSGDTDTQYF. As DNA, the CDR3 is TGTGCCAGCAGCTTATATACTAGCGGGGATACAGATACGCAGTATTTT.

This clonotype was observed at least ten times. The chain joins TRBV20-1 to TRBJ2-3; TRBD2 aligns across 10 bases. Losses at the gene ends were 0 bases for V and 9 bases for J; bases not matched to a gene: 6. The V gene's germline CDR1 is DFQATT and CDR2 SNEGSKA (reference sequence). CDR3 length equals 14 residues. CDR3 protein: CSARESGGEKTQYF. The CDR3, as DNA: TGCAGTGCTAGAGAAAGCGGGGGGGAAAAGACGCAGTATTTT.

This clonotype was observed at least ten times. This sequence joins TRBV5-1 and TRBJ2-3, with a possible D match to TRBD1 (6 bases). V lost 4 bases and J 4 bases, leaving 10 bases between the germline ends. The CDR3 consists of 13 residues. From germline, CDR1 is SGHRS and CDR2 YFSETQ. The CDR3 sequence is CASSRPGADTQYF. The CDR3, as DNA: TGCGCCAGCAGCCGGCCAGGGGCAGATACGCAGTATTTT.

This clonotype has ten or more counts. This chain links TRBV5-1 with TRBJ2-3; TRBD1 matches 7 bases. V shed 6 bases, J shed 3 bases, and the junction held 13 bases outside the gene matches. This CDR3 is 16 amino acids long. The germline gives CDR1 SGHRS, CDR2 YFSETQ. CDR3 DNA: TGCGCCAGCACGCCTCGGACAGGCACTTGGACAGATACGCAGTATTTT. Its translation: CASTPRTGTWTDTQYF.

The table lists this clonotype with many counts. The chain uses TRBV28 and TRBJ2-1; perhaps TRBD2 as D (5 bases). The V end lost 6 bases, the J end lost 0 bases, and 15 bases lay between the germline ends. The CDR3 runs to 16 residues. The germline V gene encodes CDR1 MDHEN and CDR2 SYDVKM. CDR3 DNA: TGTGCCAGCAGCTCCAGCGGTCTAACCTCCTACAATGAGCAGTTCTTC. Its translation is CASSSSGLTSYNEQFF.

This clonotype appeared a few times. The chain joins TRBV7-6 to TRBJ1-5; D may be TRBD1 (5 bases). Trimming removed 5 bases from V and 0 bases from J, with 17 bases in between. This CDR3 contains 17 residues. Germline lookup yields CDR1 SGHVS and CDR2 FNYEAQ. The CDR3 region is CASSRAAGEYSNQPQHF. For the CDR3, the DNA is TGTGCCAGCAGCCGAGCCGCGGGGGAGTATAGCAATCAGCCCCAGCATTTT.

This clonotype was seen many times. The J gene is TRBJ1-1, the V gene TRBV4-2, with 8 bases that match TRBD1. Germline CDR1 LGHNA, CDR2 YNFKEQ. This CDR3 contains 16 residues. Trimming at V came to 0 bases and at J to 6 bases, leaving 9 bases not matched to a gene. CDR3 sequence (DNA): TGTGCCAGCAGCCAAGATGGGCAGGGGGCCGTTGCTGAAGCTTTCTTT. It encodes CASSQDGQGAVAEAFF.

This clonotype has just a few counts. A much larger clone differs by one base, so this may be a read error. CDR3 bases: TGCTGTGCTATCGGAGCGGGGGGGCCGTTGTTGTACAATGAGCAGTTCTTC. Its translation is CCAIGAGGPLLYNEQFF. The chain has TRBV20-1 and TRBJ2-1, with 10 bases matching TRBD2. This CDR3 spans 17 amino acids. CDR1 and CDR2 from the germline V gene are DFQATT and SNEGSKA (reference sequence).

This clonotype was observed many times. J is TRBJ1-4 and V is TRBV5-1, with 8 bases identical to TRBD1. Trimming took 4 bases from V and 7 from J; bases not matched to a gene: 6. Per germline, CDR1 SGHRS and CDR2 YFSETQ. CDR3 length equals 14 residues. CDR3 nucleotide sequence: TGCGCCAGCAGCGTCAGGGGGCAAGGTGAAAAACTGTTTTTT. Protein: CASSVRGQGEKLFF.

Many counts were recorded for this clonotype. This chain joins TRBV28 and TRBJ2-7; 8 bases match TRBD1. The CDR3 runs 14 residues. Germline V CDR1 and CDR2: MDHEN, SYDVKM. The junction had 2 bases not matched to a gene; V was cut back by 4 bases and J by 0 bases. CDR3 protein: CASSSGTGSYEQYF. The CDR3 DNA follows: TGTGCCAGCAGTTCCGGGACAGGCTCCTACGAGCAGTACTTC.

DNA for the CDR3: TGCGCCAGCAGCCGGGGGAGCGGGACTCTAACCACAGATACGCAGTATTTT. It yields the protein CASSRGSGTLTTDTQYF. This chain links TRBV4-1 with TRBJ2-3, with 7 positions matching TRBD2. The CDR3 extends over 17 amino acids. Germline V lookup: CDR1 MGHRA, CDR2 YSYEKL. The V segment lost 4 bases and the J segment 2 bases; nucleotides outside the gene matches: 12.

There are many counts of this clonotype. The gene calls are TRBV4-3 and TRBJ1-2; D gene uncertain. Trimming shortened V by 4 bases and J by 2 bases, and 14 bases separated the two germline ends. This CDR3 contains 15 residues. The germline CDR1 and CDR2 sequences are LGHNA and YSLEER. The CDR3 region has the DNA TGCGCCAGCAGCCCGTGGAGGGTCCCCAACTATGGCTACACCTTC. It codes for CASSPWRVPNYGYTF.

The chain has TRBV27 and TRBJ2-5, with a possible D match to TRBD2 (5 bases). The CDR3 spans 12 residues. V lost 5 bases, J lost 6 bases, and 10 bases lay in between. CDR1 and CDR2 (germline): MNHEY, SMNVEV (reference sequence). The CDR3 reads CASSADGKTQYF. CDR3 nucleotide sequence: TGTGCCAGCAGTGCGGACGGGAAGACCCAGTACTTC.

The table lists this clonotype with many counts. The V and J genes are TRBV9 and TRBJ2-2; D is ambiguous. The CDR3 sequence is 14 residues long. The V end lost 0 bases, the J end lost 4 bases, and 7 bases lay between the germline ends. From germline, CDR1 is SGDLS and CDR2 YYNGEE. The CDR3 loop is CASSVVASTGELFF. The CDR3, as DNA: TGTGCCAGCAGCGTAGTAGCCTCCACCGGGGAGCTGTTTTTT.

This clonotype has at least ten counts. This chain joins TRBV6-5 and TRBJ2-3, with 11 bases aligning to TRBD1. V was pared by 5 bases and J by 3 bases, with 7 bases of the junction left unmatched. The CDR3 has 16 residues. The germline V gene has CDR1 MNHEY and CDR2 SVGAGI. The CDR3 reads CASSQRTGGVTDTQYF. In DNA form, the CDR3 reads TGTGCCAGCAGTCAGAGGACAGGGGGCGTAACAGATACGCAGTATTTT.

In its sample, this clonotype was seen many times. The chain has TRBV5-1 and TRBJ2-5; no clear D. V lost 4 bases to trimming and J lost 5 bases, with 12 bases between them. Germline CDR1 and CDR2: SGHRS and YFSETQ. This CDR3 has 13 amino acids. CDR3 in amino acids: CASSPAQKETQYF. The CDR3 bases are TGCGCCAGCAGCCCGGCCCAAAAGGAGACCCAGTACTTC. Looking up the rest from reference TRBV5-1 and TRBJ2-5 gives the full variable domain: KAGVTQTPRYLIKTRGQQVTLSCSPISGHRSVSWYQQTPGQGLQFLFEYFSETQRNKGNFPGRFSGRQFSNSRSEMNVSTLELGDSALYLCASSPAQKETQYFGPGTRLLVL.

In this sample, this clonotype turned up a few times. The chain combines TRBV5-5 with TRBJ2-3; D is undetermined. The V gene's germline CDR1 is SGHKS and CDR2 YYEKEE (reference sequence). The CDR3 covers 13 residues. Trimming took off 0 bases at V and 6 bases at J, with 8 bases between the two ends. The CDR3 nucleotides are TGTGCCAGCAGCTTGGTCCCTCACGATACGCAGTATTTT. Encoded protein: CASSLVPHDTQYF.

In its sample, this clonotype was seen many times. The rearrangement joins TRBV5-1 to TRBJ1-2; D gene ambiguous. The germline V and J ends were trimmed by 4 bases and 2 bases, with 12 bases remaining between them. Germline assignment: CDR1 SGHRS and CDR2 YFSETQ. The CDR3 is 14 amino acids. CDR3 residues: CASSRFRRNYGYTF. DNA of the CDR3: TGCGCCAGCAGCCGCTTTAGGCGGAACTATGGCTACACCTTC.

About this clonotype itself: A much larger clone lies a single base off, so this may be a read error. The conserved phenylalanine or tryptophan normally closing the CDR3 is absent here, so this likely arose from a read error. This chain's CDR3 is CASTPDSYNYGYTV. The CDR3 DNA sequence: TGTGCCAGCACCCCGGACAGTTACAACTATGGCTACACCGTC. The genes are TRBV2 and TRBJ1-2, with D tentatively TRBD1 (6 bases). CDR3 length: 14 residues. Germline CDR1 reads SNHLY; CDR2 reads FYNNEI. Trimming cost V 7 bases and J 2 bases, with 14 bases left between them.

V usage is TRBV4-1 and J usage is TRBJ2-2, with 10 bases identical to TRBD1. Germline CDR1 MGHRA, CDR2 YSYEKL. The CDR3 totals 15 residues. The trim removed 4 bases at V and 5 bases at J, leaving 4 bases unmatched. Here the CDR3 DNA reads TGCGCCAGCAGCCGGGACAGGGGAGGAACCGGGGAGCTGTTTTTT. It yields the protein CASSRDRGGTGELFF.

This clonotype was recorded many times. CDR3 DNA sequence: TGTGCCATCAGTGATATCCAGGGGAGGGGAGGCTACACCTTC. Amino acids: CAISDIQGRGGYTF. The chain has TRBV10-3 and TRBJ1-2, with a weak D call TRBD1 (6 bases). This CDR3 comprises 14 residues. V was cut by 3 bases and J by 8 bases, with 16 bases left in between. Germline V gene lookup returns CDR1 ENHRY and CDR2 SYGVKD.

This clonotype was observed at least ten times. CDR3 sequence (DNA): TGTGCTAGTGGTTTGACCCTGGCCCACACCGGGGAGCTGTTTTTT. Its translation: CASGLTLAHTGELFF. The V call is TRBV12-5, the J call TRBJ2-2; no reliable D call. Between the trimmed V and J ends, which lost 2 bases and 3 bases, there was a span of 10 bases. The CDR3 runs 15 residues. CDR1 is LGHNT, CDR2 FRNRAP, per germline. Full variable domain (rest looked up from reference TRBV12-5 and TRBJ2-2): DARVTQTPRHKVTEMGQEVTMRCQPILGHNTVFWYRQTMMQGLELLAYFRNRAPLDDSGMPKDRFSAEMPDATLATLKIQPSEPRDSAVYFCASGLTLAHTGELFFGEGSRLTVL.

This clonotype appeared many times. This rearrangement joins TRBV7-2 to TRBJ2-5; D remains unclear. Germline V gives CDR1 SGHTA, CDR2 FQGNSA. The CDR3 has 15 residues. V lost 5 bases and J lost 3, with 16 bases in between. Written as DNA, the CDR3 is TGTGCCAGCAGCCCGCAATCGGTGGGGAAAGAGACCCAGTACTTC. Protein sequence: CASSPQSVGKETQYF.

This clonotype was counted ten times or more. The rearrangement joins TRBV5-6 to TRBJ2-3; D not certain. The CDR3 length is 18 residues. Germline CDR1 and CDR2: SGHDT and YYEEEE. The ends were cut back, 2 bases at V and 0 bases at J, with 19 bases in the middle. Here the CDR3 reads CASSFRGFSVASTDTQYF. CDR3 nucleotide sequence: TGTGCCAGCAGCTTCAGAGGATTCAGTGTTGCTAGCACAGATACGCAGTATTTT.

A remark on this clonotype: The junction departs from the called germline gene at one end, perhaps through a read error. The chain is built from TRBV5-6 and TRBJ2-1; D perhaps matches TRBD1 (6 bases). From germline, CDR1 is SGHDT and CDR2 YYEEEE. The CDR3 length is 15 residues. CDR3 nucleotide sequence: TGTGCCAGCAGCTTGGGGGCCCGGACAGACAATGAGCATTTCTTC. As protein: CASSLGARTDNEHFF.

There are a few counts of this clonotype. The chain joins TRBV5-1 to TRBJ1-1, with 8 bases lining up with TRBD1. This CDR3 is built from 13 residues. J was trimmed by 11 bases and V by 0 bases; bases with no gene match: 6. In germline, CDR1 is SGHRS, CDR2 YFSETQ. CDR3 in DNA: TGCGCCAGCAGCTTGGGAGGACAGGGAGATGCTTTCTTT. Its protein is CASSLGGQGDAFF.

J is TRBJ2-1 and V is TRBV20-1; D is possibly TRBD2 (7 bases). This CDR3 contains 19 residues. Germline V CDR1 and CDR2: DFQATT, SNEGSKA (reference sequence). Trimming removed 5 bases at V and 2 bases at J, with 28 bases between. CDR3 in DNA: TGCAGTGCTCAACCGCGGGGGTTACAGGGCTCGGTCCCCTACAATGAGCAGTTCTTC. Its protein is CSAQPRGLQGSVPYNEQFF.

The sample holds a few counts of this clonotype. The chain combines TRBV20-1 with TRBJ2-7, with 13 positions matching TRBD2. With 5 bases clipped from V and 6 bases from J, the junction kept 10 bases outside the gene matches. This CDR3 contains 15 residues. Germline CDR1 reads DFQATT; CDR2 reads SNEGSKA (reference sequence). The CDR3 region is CSAPKWTSGGGEQYF. DNA for the CDR3: TGCAGTGCTCCAAAATGGACTAGCGGGGGCGGCGAGCAGTACTTC.

The chain carries TRBV11-2 and TRBJ2-2, with D possibly being TRBD2 (6 bases). The V and J ends lost 6 bases and 6 bases respectively, with 23 bases between them. Germline V gene sequence: CDR1 SGHAT, CDR2 FQNNGV. This CDR3 has 17 amino acids. The CDR3 protein is CASSPLAGGAPPGELFF. The DNA of the CDR3 is TGTGCCAGCAGTCCTTTGGCTGGCGGGGCCCCGCCCGGGGAGCTGTTTTTT.

This clonotype was picked up many times. The chain is built from TRBV6-5 and TRBJ2-5; 7 nucleotides agree with TRBD1. Germline CDR1 is MNHEY and CDR2 is SVGAGI. J gave up 1 base and V 7 bases, and 6 bases lay outside the gene matches. The CDR3 sequence is 14 residues long. The CDR3 reads CASTWRTGQETQYF. The DNA for the CDR3 is TGTGCCAGCACCTGGAGGACAGGCCAAGAGACCCAGTACTTC.

This clonotype was found many times. This chain links TRBV4-1 with TRBJ1-1; D unclear. Germline CDR1 reads MGHRA; CDR2 reads YSYEKL. Deletions cut 0 bases from V and 7 bases from J, with 12 bases between. CDR3 length: 14 residues. The CDR3: CASSQDPRRSEAFF. Written as DNA, the CDR3 is TGCGCCAGCAGCCAAGACCCCCGGAGGAGTGAAGCTTTCTTT.

This clonotype was observed at least ten times. The chain has TRBV5-1 and TRBJ2-2, with D possibly matching TRBD1 (6 bases). Germline lookup yields CDR1 SGHRS and CDR2 YFSETQ. The CDR3 sequence is 14 residues long. Trimming stripped 7 bases from V and 4 bases from J, with 14 bases between. CDR3 region: CASRQAGSTGELFF. In DNA form, the CDR3 reads TGCGCCAGCCGACAGGCAGGGTCCACCGGGGAGCTGTTTTTT.